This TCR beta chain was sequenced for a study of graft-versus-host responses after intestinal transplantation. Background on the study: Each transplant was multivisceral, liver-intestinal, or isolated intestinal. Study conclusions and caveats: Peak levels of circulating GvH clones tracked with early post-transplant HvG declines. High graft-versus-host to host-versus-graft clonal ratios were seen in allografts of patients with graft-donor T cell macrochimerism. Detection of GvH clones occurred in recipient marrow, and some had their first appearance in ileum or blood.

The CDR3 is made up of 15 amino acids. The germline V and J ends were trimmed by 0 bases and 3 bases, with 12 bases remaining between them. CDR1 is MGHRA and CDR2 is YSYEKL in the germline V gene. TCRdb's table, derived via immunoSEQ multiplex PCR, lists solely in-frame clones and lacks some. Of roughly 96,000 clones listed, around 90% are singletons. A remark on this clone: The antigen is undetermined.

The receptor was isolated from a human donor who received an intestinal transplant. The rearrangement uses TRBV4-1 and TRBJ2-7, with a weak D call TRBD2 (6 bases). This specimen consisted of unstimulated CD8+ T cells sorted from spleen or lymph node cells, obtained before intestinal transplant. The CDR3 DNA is TGCGCCAGCAGCCAAGAGTCGGGGGACGGCTACGAGCAGTACTTC. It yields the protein CASSQESGDGYEQYF.